A single sample gave rise to the 28 T cell receptor beta chains below, sequenced in a study of blood T cell repertoires in COVID-19. Only in-frame clones appear in the TCRdb table, and some are missing; sequencing was by immunoSEQ multiplex PCR. The table includes hundreds of thousands of clones, approximately 90% detected once. The material sequenced was peripheral blood. These receptors originate from a man aged 18 to 29 with active or convalescent COVID-19.

The chain uses TRBV18 and TRBJ2-5; 8 bases line up with TRBD1. This CDR3 comprises 17 residues. Germline V gene data show CDR1 as KGHSH and CDR2 as LQKENI. V gave up 6 bases and J gave up 5 bases; unmatched junction bases: 17. DNA for the CDR3: TGTGCCAGCTCCCAAAGGGGGAGAGACAGGGGCGGGGAGACCCAGTACTTC. This codes for CASSQRGRDRGGETQYF.

The J gene is TRBJ1-3, the V gene TRBV3-1 (or the pseudogene TRBV3-2); D call uncertain. Trimming left V 4 bases short and J 7 bases short, with 11 bases between. This CDR3 has 13 residues. Germline V gene sequence: CDR1 LGHDT, CDR2 YNNKEL (reference sequence). CDR3 nucleotides: TGTGCCAGCAGCCCCATCCTACTGAACACCATATATTTT. It is translated as CASSPILLNTIYF.

J is TRBJ2-7 and V is TRBV6-5; weak D call: TRBD2 (5 bases). Trimming stripped 5 bases from V and 2 bases from J, with 10 bases between. Germline-derived CDR1 and CDR2 are MNHEY and SVGAGI. CDR3 size: 13 residues. The CDR3 sequence is CASSTGLAYEQYF. The CDR3, as DNA: TGTGCCAGCAGTACCGGACTGGCCTACGAGCAGTACTTC.

The V call is TRBV27, the J call TRBJ2-7; TRBD1 aligns across 7 bases. V was pared by 5 bases and J by 4 bases, with 5 bases of the junction left unmatched. Looked up from germline, CDR1 is MNHEY and CDR2 is SMNVEV (reference sequence). CDR3 length: 13 amino acids. In DNA form, the CDR3 reads TGTGCCAGCAGTCCCTACAGGGGTTACGAGCAGTACTTC. This codes for CASSPYRGYEQYF.

In this sample, this clone turned up once. CDR3 DNA sequence: TGTGCCAGCAGTGAAAGGGAGGGGAAAGTCAATCAGCCCCAGCATTTT. Residues: CASSEREGKVNQPQHF. The chain has TRBV2 and TRBJ1-5, with a possible D match to TRBD1 (5 bases). V lost 2 bases to trimming and J lost 3 bases, with 14 bases between them. Germline V CDR1 and CDR2: SNHLY, FYNNEI. This CDR3 contains 16 residues.

V gene TRBV4-1 combines with J gene TRBJ2-5, with 11 bases fitting TRBD1. V lost 5 bases to trimming and J lost 5 bases; unmatched junction nucleotides: 4. Per the germline V gene, CDR1 is MGHRA and CDR2 is YSYEKL. This CDR3 spans 14 amino acids. CDR3 in DNA: TGCGCCAGCAGCTCGGGACAGGGGGTGGAGACCCAGTACTTC. Amino acids: CASSSGQGVETQYF.

The chain links TRBV15 to TRBJ1-4; 7 nucleotides line up with TRBD1. The germline gives CDR1 LNHNV, CDR2 YYDKDF (reference sequence). The CDR3 length is 15 residues. V lost 1 base, J lost 3 bases, and 2 bases stayed unmatched. Written as DNA, the CDR3 is TGTGCCACCAGCAGAGCCGGGACAGCTAATGAAAAACTGTTTTTT. Encoded protein: CATSRAGTANEKLFF. Filled out from reference TRBV15 and TRBJ1-4, the complete variable domain reads DAMVIQNPRYQVTQFGKPVTLSCSQTLNHNVMYWYQQKSSQAPKLLFHYYDKDFNNEADTPDNFQSRRPNTSFCFLDIRSPGLGDTAMYLCATSRAGTANEKLFFGSGTQLSVL.

This clone was seen once. V usage is TRBV29-1 and J usage is TRBJ2-7, with a weak D call TRBD2 (5 bases). This CDR3 comprises 12 residues. Trimming stripped 7 bases from V and 1 base from J, with 11 bases between. Germline CDR1 SQVTM, CDR2 ANQGSEA. The CDR3 nucleotides read TGCAGCGCCAGAGCGGCTTCCTACGAGCAGTACTTC. Protein: CSARAASYEQYF.

This clone was detected a few times. The chain has TRBV15 and TRBJ1-4; 8 bases map to TRBD1. V shed 8 bases, J shed 2 bases, and the junction held 1 base outside the gene matches. The germline CDR1 and CDR2 sequences are LNHNV and YYDKDF (reference sequence). The CDR3 sequence is 13 residues long. CDR3 bases: TGTGCCACCCGGACAGGGACTAATGAAAAACTGTTTTTT. Its protein is CATRTGTNEKLFF.

The V and J genes are TRBV3-1 (or the pseudogene TRBV3-2) and TRBJ1-3; tentative D call: TRBD1 (6 bases). V was shortened by 0 bases and J by 4 bases, with 10 bases between the two germline ends. From germline, CDR1 is LGHDT and CDR2 YNNKEL (reference sequence). This CDR3 is 15 amino acids long. The CDR3 here is CASSQDTGPGNTIYF. The CDR3 DNA follows: TGTGCCAGCAGCCAAGATACAGGGCCCGGAAACACCATATATTTT.

The genes are TRBV7-9 and TRBJ2-1; 10 bases map to TRBD2. V lost 5 bases and J lost 3; bases outside the gene matches: 7. The CDR3 is 16 residues long. CDR1 SEHNR and CDR2 FQNEAQ come from the germline V gene (reference sequence). CDR3 amino acids: CASSTIAGGFYNEQFF. The CDR3 coding sequence is TGTGCCAGCAGCACAATAGCGGGGGGTTTCTACAATGAGCAGTTCTTC.

V is TRBV7-6 and J is TRBJ1-5, with a weak D call TRBD1 (5 bases). V dropped 0 bases and J dropped 0 bases, with 12 bases sitting between them. Germline values: CDR1 SGHVS, CDR2 FNYEAQ. There are 17 residues in the CDR3. The CDR3 sequence is CASSLALGGDSNQPQHF. For the CDR3, the DNA is TGTGCCAGCAGCTTAGCGCTTGGGGGGGATAGCAATCAGCCCCAGCATTTT.

This chain joins TRBV24-1 and TRBJ2-5; TRBD1 matches 10 bases. V was pared by 2 bases and J by 4 bases, with 6 bases of the junction left unmatched. The CDR3 runs 16 residues. Germline V gene sequence: CDR1 KGHDR, CDR2 SFDVKD. The DNA of the CDR3 is TGTGCCACCAGTGATTACGGACAGGGGGTGAGAGAGACCCAGTACTTC. Its protein is CATSDYGQGVRETQYF.

The gene calls are TRBV23-1 and TRBJ2-4, with TRBD1 matching 7 bases. TRBV23-1 is placed among ORFs of uncertain function. Trimming cost V 0 bases and J 0 bases; bases outside gene matches: 17. The CDR3 covers 21 residues. The CDR3 here is CASSQSGNRGRIPLAKNIQYF. Here the CDR3 DNA reads TGCGCCAGCAGTCAATCAGGGAACAGGGGCCGGATACCGCTAGCCAAAAACATTCAGTACTTC.

The J gene is TRBJ2-7, the V gene TRBV6-4, with 7 bases that match TRBD2. The CDR3 length is 16 residues. V was clipped by 0 bases and J by 2 bases; unmatched bases: 7. The germline V gene has CDR1 MRHNA and CDR2 SNTAGT. Written as DNA, the CDR3 is TGTGCCAGCAGTGACTCGGGAGGGAGCTTTCCCTACGAGCAGTACTTC. Its translation: CASSDSGGSFPYEQYF.

This sequence joins TRBV28 and TRBJ1-2; a weak D match, TRBD1 (6 bases). Trimming left V 7 bases short and J 4 bases short, with 19 bases between. CDR3 length equals 15 residues. The germline gives CDR1 MDHEN, CDR2 SYDVKM. In nucleotides, the CDR3 is TGTGCCAGCATCCAGCGGGGGCAGTGGCTCTATGGCTACACCTTC. Its protein is CASIQRGQWLYGYTF.

In its sample, this clone was seen once. This chain connects TRBV27 to TRBJ1-2, with 9 positions matching TRBD1. The CDR3 spans 20 residues. With V trimmed by 5 bases and J by 6 bases, 25 bases remained unmatched. Germline CDR1 MNHEY, CDR2 SMNVEV (reference sequence). DNA for the CDR3: TGTGCCAGCAGTATCTCCGCCTTTAACCCGAGCGGACAGGGGAATAATGGCTACACCTTC. Translated, it gives CASSISAFNPSGQGNNGYTF.

The DNA for the CDR3 is TGCGCCAGCCTCAGAGATGCGGGGAACACTGAAGCTTTCTTT. Amino acid sequence: CASLRDAGNTEAFF. The chain uses TRBV5-1 and TRBJ1-1; D not certain. V lost 7 bases and J lost 1, with 14 bases in between. Germline lookup yields CDR1 SGHRS and CDR2 YFSETQ. CDR3 length: 14 amino acids.

The chain employs TRBV28 and TRBJ2-7; 9 bases line up with TRBD1. CDR3 length: 18 residues. Germline V gene lookup returns CDR1 MDHEN and CDR2 SYDVKM. After removal of 1 base from V and 3 bases from J, the junction contained 13 bases not matched to a gene. CDR3 loop: CASSLSPSLWDRVYEQYF. CDR3 DNA: TGTGCCAGCAGTTTATCCCCTTCATTGTGGGACAGGGTCTACGAGCAGTACTTC.

This clone appeared once. V and J are TRBV7-9 and TRBJ2-6, with D possibly being TRBD2 (5 bases). The length of the CDR3 is 14 residues. Germline V gives CDR1 SEHNR, CDR2 FQNEAQ (reference sequence). V dropped 2 bases and J dropped 12 bases, with 14 bases sitting between them. CDR3 sequence (DNA): TGTGCCAGCAGCTTAACTAGGACGGGGAGCGTCCTGACTTTC. It codes for CASSLTRTGSVLTF.

The chain links TRBV27 to TRBJ1-6; TRBD1 matches 7 bases. The length of the CDR3 is 18 residues. The germline CDR1 and CDR2 sequences are MNHEY and SMNVEV (reference sequence). V dropped 5 bases and J dropped 7; count of bases not matched to a gene: 17. CDR3 DNA sequence: TGTGCCAGCAGTATAGGGGACAGTAGGATATTCCCAAATTCACCCCTCCACTTT. Translating it yields CASSIGDSRIFPNSPLHF.

The chain links TRBV2 to TRBJ2-7; 9 bases map to TRBD1. CDR3 length: 14 amino acids. J was trimmed by 0 bases and V by 6 bases; bases with no gene match: 3. Germline CDR1 reads SNHLY; CDR2 reads FYNNEI. The CDR3 region is CASRGQGISYEQYF. In nucleotides, the CDR3 is TGTGCCAGCAGAGGACAGGGGATCTCCTACGAGCAGTACTTC. The entire variable domain, with the rest obtained from reference TRBV2 and TRBJ2-7, is as follows: EPEVTQTPSHQVTQMGQEVILRCVPISNHLYFYWYRQILGQKVEFLVSFYNNEISEKSEIFDDQFSVERPDGSNFTLKIRSTKLEDSAMYFCASRGQGISYEQYFGPGTRLTVT.

The chain employs TRBV4-2 and TRBJ1-4; no firm D call. V lost 1 base and J lost 5, with 17 bases in between. Germline CDR1 LGHNA, CDR2 YNFKEQ. This CDR3 contains 17 residues. CDR3 coding DNA: TGTGCCAGCAGCCAAGTTCTGGATGGGCAGAGAAATGAAAAACTGTTTTTT. Protein product: CASSQVLDGQRNEKLFF.

The rearrangement links TRBV28 to TRBJ2-1; the D gene is possibly TRBD1 (5 bases). Germline loops: CDR1 MDHEN, CDR2 SYDVKM. The V and J ends lost 4 bases and 5 bases respectively, with 9 bases between them. This CDR3 region has 13 residues. The CDR3 DNA is TGTGCCAGCAGTTACCCGGACAACAATGAGCAGTTCTTC. Translating it yields CASSYPDNNEQFF.

This rearrangement joins TRBV28 to TRBJ1-2; a possible D gene is TRBD1 (5 bases). The CDR3 has 14 amino acids. From germline, CDR1 is MDHEN and CDR2 SYDVKM. V shed 3 bases and J shed 4 bases, with 12 bases lying between them. CDR3 coding DNA: TGTGCCAGCAGTTTCCCCGCGGGACTCTATGGCTACACCTTC. Its protein product is CASSFPAGLYGYTF.

V and J are TRBV12-3 or TRBV12-4 and TRBJ2-7; 9 bases match TRBD1. The V segment lost 6 bases and the J segment 5 bases; nucleotides outside the gene matches: 5. There are 13 residues in the CDR3. Here the CDR3 DNA reads TGTGCCAGCAGACAGGGGGCGGGAGACGAGCAGTACTTC. Amino acid sequence: CASRQGAGDEQYF.

This rearrangement joins TRBV5-1 to TRBJ2-1; no firm D call. The germline gives CDR1 SGHRS, CDR2 YFSETQ. The CDR3 sequence is 11 residues long. Trimming left V 4 bases short and J 10 bases short, with 9 bases between. CDR3 sequence reads: CASSGGKEQFF. The CDR3 nucleotides read TGCGCCAGCAGCGGCGGAAAAGAGCAGTTCTTC.

The V gene is TRBV18, the J gene TRBJ1-5; possibly TRBD1 for D (5 bases). Trimming pared 5 bases from V and 4 bases from J, leaving 12 bases between. Germline CDR1 and CDR2: KGHSH and LQKENI. The CDR3 extends over 14 amino acids. The CDR3 bases are TGTGCCAGCTCAGCTTCACAGGAAAATCAGCCCCAGCATTTT. Translated: CASSASQENQPQHF.